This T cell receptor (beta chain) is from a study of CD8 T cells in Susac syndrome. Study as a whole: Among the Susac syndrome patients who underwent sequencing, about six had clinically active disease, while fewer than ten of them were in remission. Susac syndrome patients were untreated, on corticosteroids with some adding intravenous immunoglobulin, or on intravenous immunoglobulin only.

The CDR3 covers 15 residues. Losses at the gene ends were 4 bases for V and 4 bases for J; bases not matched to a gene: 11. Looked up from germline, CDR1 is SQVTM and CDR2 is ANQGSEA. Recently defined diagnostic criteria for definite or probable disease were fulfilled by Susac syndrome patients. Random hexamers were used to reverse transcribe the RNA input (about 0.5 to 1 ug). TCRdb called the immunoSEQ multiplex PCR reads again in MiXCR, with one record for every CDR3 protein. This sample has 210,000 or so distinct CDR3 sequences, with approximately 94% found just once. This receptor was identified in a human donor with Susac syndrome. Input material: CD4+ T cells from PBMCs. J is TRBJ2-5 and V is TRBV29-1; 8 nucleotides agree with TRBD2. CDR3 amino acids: CSVAAGGWGRETQYF. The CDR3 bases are TGCAGCGTTGCTGCGGGGGGCTGGGGGAGAGAGACCCAGTACTTC.